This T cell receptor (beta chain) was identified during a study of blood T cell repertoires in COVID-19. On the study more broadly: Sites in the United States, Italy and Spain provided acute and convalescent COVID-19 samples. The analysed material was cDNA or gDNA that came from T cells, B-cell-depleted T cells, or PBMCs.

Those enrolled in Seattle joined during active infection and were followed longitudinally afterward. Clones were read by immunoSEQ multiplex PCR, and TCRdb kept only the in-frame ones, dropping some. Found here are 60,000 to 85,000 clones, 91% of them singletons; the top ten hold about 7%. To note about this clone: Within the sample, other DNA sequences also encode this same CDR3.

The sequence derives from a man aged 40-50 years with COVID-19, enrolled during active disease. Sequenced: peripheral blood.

The DNA for the CDR3 is TGCGCCAGCAGTACTGGTACTAACTATGGCTACACCTTC. Its translation: CASSTGTNYGYTF. J is TRBJ1-2 and V is TRBV5-1; no reliable D call. V was shortened by 5 bases and J by 0 bases, with 8 bases between the two germline ends. The V gene's germline CDR1 is SGHRS and CDR2 YFSETQ. The length of the CDR3 is 13 residues.